This T cell receptor (beta chain) was identified in a study of T cells in Graves' hyperthyroidism and ophthalmopathy. From RNA transcripts, TCR beta CDR3 regions were amplified. Initially, a first-round RT-PCR of the TCR CDR3 employed the HTBI primer set. TCRdb called the multiplex PCR reads again in MiXCR, with one record for every CDR3 protein. The table lists 550,000 to 700,000 distinct CDR3 sequences, around 42% of them singletons, with 15% to 20% in the top ten. Study-wide results and limits: The model anticipated ophthalmopathy a median 6.5 months pre-onset.

With respect to this clonotype: Its specificity is not known.

V gave up 5 bases and J gave up 6 bases; unmatched junction bases: 6. The CDR3 length is 14 residues. Material for sequencing was peripheral blood or thyroid tissue (not recorded which). The clonotype was recovered from an adult woman with Graves' disease, either hyperthyroidism or ophthalmopathy (not recorded which). The rearrangement links TRBV12-3 or TRBV12-4 to TRBJ2-3; 9 bases line up with TRBD1. This chain's CDR3 is CASSPGQGMDTQYF. CDR3 in DNA: TGTGCCAGCAGTCCGGGACAGGGCATGGATACGCAGTATTTT.